This T cell receptor beta chain was sequenced in a study of B cell selection in AIRE deficiency (dated by TCRdb to about 2019). Notes on the research overall: Researchers compared the TCRbeta repertoires of sorted blood CD4+ conventional T cells and regulatory T cells from AIRE-deficient patients with the corresponding repertoires from healthy controls. The TCR-sequenced cohort comprised about 5 AIRE-deficient APECED patients and about 5 healthy control donors.

Notes on this clone: Its antigen is currently not known. Within one base of it there is no much larger clone, and no base qualities were kept.

The paper's findings and limits, for the study overall: Only TCRbeta chains were sequenced, and around 35% of shared healthy-donor Treg sequences were also present in healthy Tconv cells, possibly due to differing TCRalpha chains. Shorter CDR3s were found in shared Treg sequences, reflecting a bias toward rearrangements containing few non-templated nucleotide insertions. Around 31% of Treg TCRbeta sequences shared among healthy donors appeared in patient Tconv cells, suggesting diversion of Treg-biased clones into the Tconv compartment. Of under 4,500 shared Treg TCRbeta sequences, approximately 29% were shared only among healthy donors and roughly 9% only among patients, suggesting less efficient Treg selection without AIRE. TCRBV gene usage, CDR3 length and TCR diversity in Tconv and Treg cells from AIRE-deficient patients were found to be similar to those in cells from healthy donors.

V and J are trimmed by 1 base and 5 bases, and the gene matches miss 12 bases of the junction. Including cysteine and phenylalanine, the CDR3 has 18 amino acids. Only the CDR3 DNA is retained, 54 bases long and in frame from the first base. The germline V gene (reference sequence) sets CDR1 to SGHAT and CDR2 to FQDESV. The immunoSEQ platform was used for TCRbeta chain sequencing. The authors processed their data as follows. When conventional T cell repertoires were pooled, some 120,000 distinct in-frame TCRbeta sequences were obtained from patients and some 1.4x10^5 from healthy donors. Treg TCRbeta sequences found in two or more individuals were classed as public, and these public Treg TCRbeta sequences were then looked for in Tconv repertoires. Differences between groups were assessed by Mann-Whitney U tests with Bonferroni-Dunn correction in GraphPad Prism 7.03. Not all clones reach the TCRdb copy of this immuneACCESS table, which keeps in-frame sequences only. Checked studies attribute under half of the gap to unresolved V genes and leave the rest unexplained. V and J calls and clone size follow that table, whereas D and trimming were derived from the DNA. The sample has about 20,000 clones on record, around 97% of them singletons. The top ten constitute roughly 0.3% of the sample.

For sorting, conventional CD4 T cells were defined as CD4+CD127+ cells. APECED syndrome was present in the AIRE-deficient patients. Tconv and Treg cells for TCRbeta sequencing were sorted on a FACSAria flow cytometer. Sorted cells were collected in 5-ml round-bottom polystyrene tubes, and dry cell pellets were stored frozen at -80 degrees C prior to sequencing. This receptor was identified in a human donor with AIRE deficiency. The rearranged segments are TRBV11-1 and TRBJ2-2, with TRBD2 matching 8 junction bases. Sequenced material: conventional CD4+ T cells sorted from PBMCs. The CDR3 has the sequence CASSLGPGGPFRTGELFF. The nucleotide sequence reads as follows: TGTGCCAGCAGCTTAGGCCCGGGGGGGCCTTTTCGAACCGGGGAGCTGTTTTTT.